This T cell receptor (beta chain) is drawn from a study of tissue T cells after allogeneic stem cell transplantation. General study findings and limits: Shared clones across patients were few; motif clustering revealed tissue-specific shared signatures.

The repertoire was sequenced with immunoSEQ multiplex PCR; TCRdb's copy has only in-frame clones and lacks some. This sample has about 1,900 clones, with 40% to 55% found just once. For this clone: Its antigen remains unknown. Gene names are the mouse ones. The sequence runs out 1 residue before the end of the CDR3; the remainder is reconstructed from the germline J gene.

Looked up from germline, CDR1 is KGHTA and CDR2 is FQNQQP. CDR3 length: 15 amino acids. The time point: mouse harvest day 14 after allogeneic transplant. Tail vein injection delivered 10^7 T-cell-depleted bone marrow cells and 10^6 splenic CD5+ T cells. This rearrangement joins TRBV23 to TRBJ2-3; the DNA was not compared with TRBD2, the D call given in the table. What was sequenced was lymph node tissue. This TCR was recovered from a female BALB/c mouse given C57BL/6 T cells with graft-versus-host disease after an allogeneic hematopoietic cell transplant. CDR3 bases read: TGCTCCAGCAGTCAAAGACTGGGGAGTGCAGAAACGCTGTAT. It translates to CSSSQRLGSAETLY. The whole CDR3 protein is CSSSQRLGSAETLYF.